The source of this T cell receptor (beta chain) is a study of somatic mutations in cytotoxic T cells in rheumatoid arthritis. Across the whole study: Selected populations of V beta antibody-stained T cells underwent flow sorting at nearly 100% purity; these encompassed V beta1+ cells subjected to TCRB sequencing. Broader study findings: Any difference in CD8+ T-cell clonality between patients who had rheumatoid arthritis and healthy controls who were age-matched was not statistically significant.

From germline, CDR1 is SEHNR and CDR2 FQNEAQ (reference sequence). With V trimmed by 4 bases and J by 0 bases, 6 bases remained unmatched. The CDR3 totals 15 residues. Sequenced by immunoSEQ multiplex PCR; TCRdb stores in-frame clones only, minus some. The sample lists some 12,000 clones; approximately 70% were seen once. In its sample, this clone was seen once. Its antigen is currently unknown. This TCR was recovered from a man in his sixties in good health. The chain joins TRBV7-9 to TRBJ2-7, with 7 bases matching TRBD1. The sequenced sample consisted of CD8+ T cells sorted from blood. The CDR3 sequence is CASSSPGTVSYEQYF. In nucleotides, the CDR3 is TGTGCCAGCAGCTCCCCCGGGACAGTCTCCTACGAGCAGTACTTC.